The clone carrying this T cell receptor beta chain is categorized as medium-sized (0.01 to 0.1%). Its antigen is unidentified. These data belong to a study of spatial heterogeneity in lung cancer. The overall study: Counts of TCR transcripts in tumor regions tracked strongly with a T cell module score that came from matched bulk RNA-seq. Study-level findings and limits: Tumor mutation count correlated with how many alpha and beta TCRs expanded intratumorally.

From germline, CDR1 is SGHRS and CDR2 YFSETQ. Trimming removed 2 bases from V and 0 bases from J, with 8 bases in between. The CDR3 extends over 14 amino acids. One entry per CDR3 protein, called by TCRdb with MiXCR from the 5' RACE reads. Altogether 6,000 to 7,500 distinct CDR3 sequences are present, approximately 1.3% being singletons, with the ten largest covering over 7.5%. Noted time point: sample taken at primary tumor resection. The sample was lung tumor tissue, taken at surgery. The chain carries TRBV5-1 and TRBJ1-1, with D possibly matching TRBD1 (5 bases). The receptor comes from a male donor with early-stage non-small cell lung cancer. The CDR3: CASSFGDLNTEAFF. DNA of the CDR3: TGCGCCAGCAGCTTTGGGGACCTGAACACTGAAGCTTTCTTT.